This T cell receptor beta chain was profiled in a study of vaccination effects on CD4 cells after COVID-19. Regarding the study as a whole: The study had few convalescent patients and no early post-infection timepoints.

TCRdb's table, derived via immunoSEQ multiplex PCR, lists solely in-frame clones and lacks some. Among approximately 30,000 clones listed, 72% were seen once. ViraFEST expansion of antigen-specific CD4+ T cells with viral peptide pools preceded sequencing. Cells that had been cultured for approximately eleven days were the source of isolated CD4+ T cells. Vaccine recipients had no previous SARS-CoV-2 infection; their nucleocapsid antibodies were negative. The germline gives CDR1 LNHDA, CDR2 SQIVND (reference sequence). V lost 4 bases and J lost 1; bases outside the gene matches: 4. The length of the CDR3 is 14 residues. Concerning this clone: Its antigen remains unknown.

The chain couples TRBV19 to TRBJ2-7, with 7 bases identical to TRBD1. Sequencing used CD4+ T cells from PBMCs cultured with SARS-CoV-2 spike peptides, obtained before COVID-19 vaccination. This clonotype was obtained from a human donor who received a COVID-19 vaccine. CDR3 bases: TGTGCCAGTAGTACTCGCAGGGGGTCCTACGAGCAGTACTTC. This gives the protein CASSTRRGSYEQYF.